A single sample gave rise to the 30 T cell receptor beta chains below, sequenced in a study of cytomegalovirus exposure and HLA in healthy donors. The study ran its PCR with 60 Vbeta and 13 Jbeta primers. Only in-frame clones appear in the TCRdb table, and some are missing; sequencing was by immunoSEQ multiplex PCR. The sample yields 150,000 to 180,000 clones, roughly 74% seen once. The specimen sequenced was PBMCs. Source of these receptors: a young man in good health and CMV-seronegative.

V gene TRBV18 combines with J gene TRBJ2-2, with 10 bases fitting TRBD2. Germline V lookup: CDR1 KGHSH, CDR2 LQKENI. The trim removed 6 bases at V and 1 base at J, leaving 8 bases unmatched. This CDR3 spans 17 amino acids. The CDR3 DNA reads as TGTGCCAGCTCGCCCTACCTAGCGGGGGAGAACACCGGGGAGCTGTTTTTT. Protein: CASSPYLAGENTGELFF.

This chain uses TRBV19 with TRBJ2-1; 7 bases line up with TRBD1. Germline CDR1 is LNHDA and CDR2 is SQIVND (reference sequence). The CDR3 loop spans 17 amino acids. Trimming cost V 6 bases and J 4 bases; bases outside gene matches: 15. The CDR3 coding sequence is TGTGCCAGTAGCCTCAACCTTGGACAGGTTCCTTACAATGAGCAGTTCTTC. Translation gives CASSLNLGQVPYNEQFF.

This clone was seen a few times. The gene calls are TRBV6-1 and TRBJ1-2; weak D call: TRBD1 (6 bases). Trimming removed 2 bases at V and 8 bases at J, with 24 bases between. Germline V CDR1 and CDR2: MNHNS, SASEGT. The CDR3 has 17 residues. The CDR3 nucleotides are TGTGCCAGCAGTGAATGGGGTTGGGGGGGCGCGGCGGAGGGCTACACCTTC. Translated: CASSEWGWGGAAEGYTF.

CDR3 amino acids: CASSVGGWEETQYF. CDR3 in DNA: TGTGCCAGCAGCGTAGGGGGTTGGGAAGAGACCCAGTACTTC. This chain links TRBV5-6 with TRBJ2-5; D might be TRBD1 (6 bases). CDR1 is SGHDT and CDR2 is YYEEEE in the germline V gene. The CDR3 extends over 14 amino acids. Trimming removed 4 bases at V and 3 bases at J, with 13 bases between. The full variable domain, its missing parts supplied by reference TRBV5-6 and TRBJ2-5, is DAGVTQSPTHLIKTRGQQVTLRCSPKSGHDTVSWYQQALGQGPQFIFQYYEEEERQRGNFPDRFSGHQFPNYSSELNVNALLLGDSALYLCASSVGGWEETQYFGPGTRLLVL.

This clone appeared a single time. The CDR3 DNA sequence: TGTGCCAGCAGTGGGACAGGGGGCAGGTTGGACTATGGCTACACCTTC. Its translation: CASSGTGGRLDYGYTF. This chain connects TRBV2 to TRBJ1-2; 11 bases are shared with TRBD1. This CDR3 spans 16 amino acids. After removal of 4 bases from V and 3 bases from J, the junction contained 7 bases not matched to a gene. CDR1 is SNHLY, CDR2 FYNNEI, per germline. Full variable domain (rest looked up from reference TRBV2 and TRBJ1-2): EPEVTQTPSHQVTQMGQEVILRCVPISNHLYFYWYRQILGQKVEFLVSFYNNEISEKSEIFDDQFSVERPDGSNFTLKIRSTKLEDSAMYFCASSGTGGRLDYGYTFGSGTRLTVV.

This clone was counted once. This chain connects TRBV5-1 to TRBJ1-6; D is undetermined. Trimming took off 0 bases at V and 6 bases at J, with 4 bases between the two ends. The CDR3 runs 13 residues. In germline, CDR1 is SGHRS, CDR2 YFSETQ. CDR3: CASSLGLNSPLHF. CDR3 coding DNA: TGCGCCAGCAGCTTGGGACTTAATTCACCCCTCCACTTT.

The J gene is TRBJ1-3, the V gene TRBV4-2; 8 bases line up with TRBD1. Germline CDR1 and CDR2: LGHNA and YNFKEQ. The length of the CDR3 is 17 residues. Germline trimming cut 4 bases from V and 0 bases from J; bases unmatched to any gene: 8. CDR3 loop: CASSPRTGQSSGNTIYF. The CDR3 DNA reads TGTGCCAGCAGCCCCCGGACAGGGCAGAGCTCTGGAAACACCATATATTTT.

The chain uses TRBV2 and TRBJ2-3; the match to TRBD2 covers 9 bases. Unmatched junction bases numbered 7, after V lost 5 bases and J lost 4 bases. CDR3 length: 15 residues. Germline-derived CDR1 and CDR2 are SNHLY and FYNNEI. The CDR3 DNA follows: TGTGCCAGCAGTTATGCGGGGGGGGAGGCAGATACGCAGTATTTT. It specifies CASSYAGGEADTQYF.

The chain couples TRBV10-2 to TRBJ2-1; 9 bases align to TRBD1. Unmatched junction bases numbered 6, after V lost 8 bases and J lost 4 bases. The CDR3 extends over 14 amino acids. Germline lookup yields CDR1 WSHSY and CDR2 SAAADI. CDR3 sequence: CASAGQGPYNEQFF. The CDR3 DNA follows: TGCGCCAGCGCAGGACAGGGGCCTTACAATGAGCAGTTCTTC.

The genes are TRBV9 and TRBJ1-1, with TRBD1 matching over 10 bases. The CDR3 runs 15 residues. Looked up from germline, CDR1 is SGDLS and CDR2 is YYNGEE. The ends lost 0 bases at V and 4 bases at J; junction bases unmatched: 3. CDR3 sequence reads: CASSVEDRGFTEAFF. In DNA, the CDR3 is TGTGCCAGCAGCGTAGAGGACAGGGGGTTCACTGAAGCTTTCTTT.

The chain employs TRBV5-1 and TRBJ2-3; D is unresolved. In germline, CDR1 is SGHRS, CDR2 YFSETQ. This CDR3 is built from 12 residues. The CDR3 sequence is CSRQQLRDTQYF. The CDR3 coding sequence is TGCTCCCGGCAGCAACTCAGGGATACGCAGTATTTT. Filled out from reference TRBV5-1 and TRBJ2-3, the complete variable domain reads KAGVTQTPRYLIKTRGQQVTLSCSPISGHRSVSWYQQTPGQGLQFLFEYFSETQRNKGNFPGRFSGRQFSNSRSEMNVSTLELGDSALYLCSRQQLRDTQYFGPGTRLTVL.

The chain has TRBV13 and TRBJ2-5; 7 bases agree with TRBD1. This CDR3 contains 14 residues. J was trimmed by 2 bases and V by 1 base; bases with no gene match: 1. The V gene's germline CDR1 is PRHDT and CDR2 FYEKMQ (reference sequence). This CDR3 reads CASSLETGQETQYF. The CDR3 DNA reads TGTGCCAGCAGCTTAGAGACAGGGCAAGAGACCCAGTACTTC.

The chain employs TRBV27 and TRBJ2-3, with 8 bases lining up with TRBD2. Trimming cost V 5 bases and J 1 base; bases outside gene matches: 8. CDR1 and CDR2 (germline): MNHEY, SMNVEV (reference sequence). CDR3 size: 16 residues. For the CDR3, the DNA is TGTGCCAGCAGTCCCGGGAGGGGGGTTGGCACAGATACGCAGTATTTT. It yields the protein CASSPGRGVGTDTQYF.

The CDR3 coding sequence is TGTGCCAGCAGGACAACGGGGGGGCGCGGCGAGACCCAGTACTTC. Translating it yields CASRTTGGRGETQYF. This chain connects TRBV27 to TRBJ2-5, with 8 bases aligning to TRBD2. Looked up from germline, CDR1 is MNHEY and CDR2 is SMNVEV (reference sequence). Losses at the gene ends were 6 bases for V and 5 bases for J; bases not matched to a gene: 11. CDR3 size: 15 residues.

This clone was counted only a few times. The chain uses TRBV5-1 and TRBJ2-3, with D perhaps TRBD2 (5 bases). This CDR3 has 20 amino acids. V lost 7 bases and J lost 0, with 30 bases in between. Germline loops: CDR1 SGHRS, CDR2 YFSETQ. The CDR3 spells CASAFGLPVPLAHSTDTQYF. The DNA of the CDR3 is TGCGCCAGCGCCTTTGGACTTCCCGTTCCTTTAGCTCATAGCACAGATACGCAGTATTTT.

The chain employs TRBV10-3 and TRBJ2-5; D may be TRBD2 (7 bases). Trimming pared 3 bases from V and 4 bases from J, leaving 12 bases between. The germline gives CDR1 ENHRY, CDR2 SYGVKD. The CDR3 runs 14 residues. CDR3 nucleotide sequence: TGTGCCATCAGTGACCGCGGGGGCGGAGAGACCCAGTACTTC. Translating gives CAISDRGGGETQYF.

CDR3 DNA sequence: TGTGCCAGCAGCTCAGGGGAGGGGTGGAATGAAAAACTGTTTTTT. Protein sequence: CASSSGEGWNEKLFF. The chain employs TRBV7-9 and TRBJ1-4; D perhaps matches TRBD1 (6 bases). Per germline, CDR1 SEHNR and CDR2 FQNEAQ (reference sequence). Trimming shortened V by 4 bases and J by 5 bases, and 14 bases separated the two germline ends. The CDR3 consists of 15 residues.

V is TRBV15 and J is TRBJ2-1, with 12 bases matching TRBD1. Germline V gene lookup returns CDR1 LNHNV and CDR2 YYDKDF (reference sequence). After removal of 3 bases from V and 12 bases from J, the junction contained 9 bases not matched to a gene. The length of the CDR3 is 15 residues. CDR3 loop: CATSSGPGQGALQFF. The CDR3 DNA sequence: TGTGCCACCAGCAGCGGACCGGGACAGGGGGCCTTGCAGTTCTTC.

This chain uses TRBV5-1 with TRBJ2-7; D unresolved. The CDR3 consists of 16 residues. Germline V gene data show CDR1 as SGHRS and CDR2 as YFSETQ. Between the trimmed V and J ends, which lost 0 bases and 9 bases, there was a span of 22 bases. The CDR3 DNA is TGCGCCAGCAGCTTGGTGGTTTACAGCTCTGAGAAGAGGCAGTACTTC. Translated, it gives CASSLVVYSSEKRQYF.

In this sample, this clone turned up once. V and J are TRBV6-5 and TRBJ1-1, with TRBD1 as a possible D gene (5 bases). The CDR3 spans 12 residues. V gave up 0 bases and J gave up 11 bases, with 10 bases separating them. The germline V gene has CDR1 MNHEY and CDR2 SVGAGI. This chain's CDR3 is CASSYSNGGAFF. DNA for the CDR3: TGTGCCAGCAGTTACTCGAACGGGGGGGCTTTCTTT.

The gene calls are TRBV7-9 and TRBJ2-5; weak D call: TRBD1 (7 bases). The germline gives CDR1 SEHNR, CDR2 FQNEAQ (reference sequence). Deletions cut 5 bases from V and 3 bases from J, with 16 bases between. The CDR3 spans 15 residues. CDR3 loop: CASSLTGTVEETQYF. The CDR3 DNA sequence: TGTGCCAGCAGCCTGACAGGGACTGTGGAAGAGACCCAGTACTTC.

The chain uses TRBV11-3 and TRBJ2-2; maybe TRBD1 (6 bases). V was pared by 2 bases and J by 6 bases, with 10 bases between. This CDR3 has 14 residues. In germline, CDR1 is SGHNT, CDR2 YENEEA. CDR3 in amino acids: CASSLLQGSGELFF. In DNA, the CDR3 is TGTGCCAGCAGCTTACTACAGGGTTCCGGGGAGCTGTTTTTT. Full variable domain (missing parts from reference TRBV11-3 and TRBJ2-2): EAGVVQSPRYKIIEKKQPVAFWCNPISGHNTLYWYLQNLGQGPELLIRYENEEAVDDSQLPKDRFSAERLKGVDSTLKIQPAELGDSAVYLCASSLLQGSGELFFGEGSRLTVL.

The CDR3 sequence: CASSPPARDEQFF. The DNA for the CDR3 is TGTGCCAGCTCACCACCGGCTAGAGATGAGCAGTTCTTC. This chain connects TRBV18 to TRBJ2-1; D unresolved. CDR1 is KGHSH, CDR2 LQKENI, per germline. The V end was cut by 0 bases, the J end by 8 bases, with 8 bases between. This CDR3 region has 13 residues. Complete variable domain (other parts from reference TRBV18 and TRBJ2-1): NAGVMQNPRHLVRRRGQEARLRCSPMKGHSHVYWYRQLPEEGLKFMVYLQKENIIDESGMPKERFSAEFPKEGPSILRIQQVVRGDSAAYFCASSPPARDEQFFGPGTRLTVL.

The chain combines TRBV4-3 with TRBJ1-2, with a possible D match to TRBD1 (5 bases). The ends were cut back, 0 bases at V and 6 bases at J, with 14 bases in the middle. This CDR3 has 15 amino acids. Germline CDR1 is LGHNA and CDR2 is YSLEER. CDR3 residues: CASSQEGARVDGYTF. CDR3 nucleotides: TGCGCCAGCAGCCAAGAAGGAGCCAGGGTGGATGGCTACACCTTC.

This clone was observed a few times. The chain combines TRBV7-2 with TRBJ1-1; 9 bases map to TRBD1. The CDR3 loop spans 19 amino acids. The germline V gene has CDR1 SGHTA and CDR2 FQGNSA. Trimming at V came to 5 bases and at J to 5 bases, leaving 21 bases not matched to a gene. CDR3 sequence reads: CASSPRPQGARVVSTEAFF. CDR3 bases: TGTGCCAGCAGCCCCCGCCCACAGGGGGCGAGAGTAGTGAGTACTGAAGCTTTCTTT.

This clone was detected only once. One junction end does not reproduce the germline sequence, and a read error may be involved. This rearrangement joins TRBV5-1 to TRBJ2-6; D perhaps matches TRBD1 (5 bases). Germline assignment: CDR1 SGHRS and CDR2 YFSETQ. This CDR3 is built from 16 residues. The CDR3 nucleotides read TGCGCCAGCAGCTTCCGGGTAATGGCTGGGGCCAACGGCCTGACTTTC. It specifies CASSFRVMAGANGLTF.

The J gene is TRBJ2-1, the V gene TRBV4-1, with D maybe TRBD2 (5 bases). Per germline, CDR1 MGHRA and CDR2 YSYEKL. The CDR3 consists of 17 residues. The germline V and J ends were trimmed by 3 bases and 1 base, with 16 bases remaining between them. CDR3 loop: CASSHGGLNLSYNEQFF. The CDR3 DNA reads TGCGCCAGCAGCCATGGCGGACTTAATCTATCCTACAATGAGCAGTTCTTC.

The rearrangement uses TRBV18 and TRBJ1-6; the D gene is possibly TRBD1 (6 bases). The ends were cut back, 6 bases at V and 0 bases at J, with 12 bases in the middle. This CDR3 contains 16 residues. Germline loops: CDR1 KGHSH, CDR2 LQKENI. The CDR3 loop is CASSPDSLSYNSPLHF. The CDR3 DNA reads as TGTGCCAGCTCCCCGGACAGTCTCTCCTATAATTCACCCCTCCACTTT.

As for this clone: An end of the junction does not agree with germline; a read error may underlie this. Other nucleotide sequences from this sample produce the same CDR3. The chain is built from TRBV4-2 and TRBJ2-1; 10 nucleotides align to TRBD2. Germline V gene data show CDR1 as LGHNA and CDR2 as YNFKEQ. This CDR3 comprises 17 residues. The CDR3 spells CASSQELAGSSYNEQFF. The CDR3 region has the DNA TGTGCCAGTAGCCAAGAACTAGCGGGGAGCTCCTACAATGAGCAGTTCTTC.

CDR3: CASSFLFRGNTEAFF. The CDR3 DNA follows: TGTGCCAGCAGCTTTCTCTTTCGGGGGAACACTGAAGCTTTCTTT. V and J are TRBV5-6 and TRBJ1-1; D call uncertain. V was trimmed by 2 bases and J by 1 base, leaving 12 bases between them. The CDR3 totals 15 residues. Germline assignment: CDR1 SGHDT and CDR2 YYEEEE.